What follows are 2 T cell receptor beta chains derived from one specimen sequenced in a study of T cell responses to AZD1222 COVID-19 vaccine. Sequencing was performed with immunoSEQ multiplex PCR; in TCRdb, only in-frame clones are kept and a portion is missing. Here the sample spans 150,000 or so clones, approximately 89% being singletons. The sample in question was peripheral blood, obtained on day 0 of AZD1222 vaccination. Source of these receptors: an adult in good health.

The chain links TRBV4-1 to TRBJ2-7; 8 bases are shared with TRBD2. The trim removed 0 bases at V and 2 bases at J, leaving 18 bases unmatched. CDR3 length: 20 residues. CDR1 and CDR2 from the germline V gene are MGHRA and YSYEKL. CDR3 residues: CASSQEASLAAPLWPYEQYF. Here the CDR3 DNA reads TGCGCCAGCAGCCAAGAAGCTTCACTAGCGGCCCCCCTTTGGCCCTACGAGCAGTACTTC.

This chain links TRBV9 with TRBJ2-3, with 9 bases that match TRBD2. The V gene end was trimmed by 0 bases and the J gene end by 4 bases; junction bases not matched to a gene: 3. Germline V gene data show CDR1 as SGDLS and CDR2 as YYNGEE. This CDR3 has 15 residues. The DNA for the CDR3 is TGTGCCAGCAGCGTAGAGGGACTAGCTGCAGATACGCAGTATTTT. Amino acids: CASSVEGLAADTQYF.